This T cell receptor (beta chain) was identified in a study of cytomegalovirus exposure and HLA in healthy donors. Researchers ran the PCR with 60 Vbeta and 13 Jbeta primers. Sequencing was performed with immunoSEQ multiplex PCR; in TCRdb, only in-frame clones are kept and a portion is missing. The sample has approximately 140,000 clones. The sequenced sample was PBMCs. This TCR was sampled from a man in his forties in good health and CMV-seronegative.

This CDR3 is CASSQVGVRTEAFF. In DNA, the CDR3 is TGTGCCAGCAGCCAAGTCGGGGTGAGGACTGAAGCTTTCTTT. The chain couples TRBV14 to TRBJ1-1; D not resolved. Trimming removed 1 base from V and 5 bases from J, with 11 bases in between. The CDR3 totals 14 residues. CDR1 and CDR2 from the germline V gene are SGHDN and FVKESK.